Listed below are T cell receptor beta chains from one sample, sequenced in a study of blood T cell repertoires in COVID-19. The data were produced by immunoSEQ multiplex PCR, yet TCRdb's version contains in-frame clones alone and is incomplete. The table includes more than 110,000 clones, 76% detected once. The sequenced sample was peripheral blood. The origin of the receptors is a woman aged 80 or older with active or convalescent COVID-19. Each CDR3 is given without its conserved first and last residue. Clone size is given for some rows only: seen once, a few or many times, or a class if the clone is expanded.

>TRBV3-1/TRBV3-2|NA|TRBJ1-1
ASSQEYRTGTVIAAF
>TRBV7-2|NA|TRBJ2-1
ASSYGAGGASGNEQF
>TRBV6-4|NA|TRBJ2-3
ASSEQTTDTQY
>TRBV15|NA|TRBJ2-3
ATSRETSGAGDTQY
>TRBV28|few|TRBJ1-5
ASTRTGRGQPQH
>TRBV5-1|NA|TRBJ1-1
ASSPGTGAGNTEAF
>TRBV3-1/TRBV3-2|NA|TRBJ1-4
ASSQRPSVEKLF
>TRBV3-1/TRBV3-2|NA|TRBJ1-1
ASSQDGSVNTEAF
>TRBV28|NA|TRBJ2-5
ASKGTEETQY
>TRBV19|NA|TRBJ2-2
ASRPGQKGTGELF
>TRBV30|few|TRBJ2-7
ASSVTGYEQY
>TRBV7-8|NA|TRBJ1-5
ASSLELAGGQPQH
>TRBV27|NA|TRBJ2-5
ASSSDLLSGWETQY
>TRBV6-5|NA|TRBJ1-3
ASSYARPSSGNTIY
>TRBV30|NA|TRBJ1-1
AWSVRGGLWNTEAF
>TRBV12-3/TRBV12-4|NA|TRBJ2-2
ASTGWNTGELF
>TRBV19|NA|TRBJ2-7
ASSLSGTGHYEQY
>TRBV5-8|NA|TRBJ2-5
ASSLDAGGSRSQY
>TRBV6-5|NA|TRBJ2-6
ASSYSRDSGANVLT
>TRBV5-4|NA|TRBJ2-1
ASSLVGTSGSNEQF
>TRBV7-8|NA|TRBJ2-3
ASSPIPTPSTDTQY
>TRBV19|NA|TRBJ1-6
ASSRPGQGPNSPLH
>TRBV6-6|NA|TRBJ1-2
ASNQGPPRGPYGYT
>TRBV18|once|TRBJ1-1
ASSPRQGPEAF
>TRBV7-9|NA|TRBJ2-3
ASSLRRLAGADTQY
>TRBV29-1|once|TRBJ1-6
SVADRGHSPLH
>TRBV5-4|few|TRBJ1-2
ASSLDQGRLKGYT
>TRBV2|NA|TRBJ2-5
ASSGFLGTSAGLGTQY
>TRBV14|NA|TRBJ2-7
ASSQDHYEQY
>TRBV6-5|NA|TRBJ1-3
ASSSGLLSSGNTIY
>TRBV3-1/TRBV3-2|NA|TRBJ1-1
ASSKVPVGVNTEAF
>TRBV3-1/TRBV3-2|NA|TRBJ2-1
ASSRTAHNEQF
>TRBV29-1|NA|TRBJ2-3
SVVETSGGPTSTDTQY
>TRBV5-1|NA|TRBJ1-6
ASSLGGQGSNSPLH
>TRBV28|NA|TRBJ1-2
ASSDRGGRGYT
>TRBV7-9|NA|TRBJ1-3
ASMAGFGNTIY
>TRBV10-2|NA|TRBJ1-3
ASSALTGTGFSGNTIY
>TRBV5-4|NA|TRBJ2-7
ASKRDSGGEQY